This T cell receptor (beta chain) was recovered during a study of cytomegalovirus exposure and HLA in healthy donors. Trimming removed 4 bases from V and 4 bases from J; junction bases left unmatched: 3. CDR3 length: 15 residues. Germline CDR1 SGHRS, CDR2 YFSETQ. In the PCR, 60 Vbeta and 13 Jbeta primers were used. Repertoires were generated with immunoSEQ multiplex PCR, while TCRdb's copy carries only in-frame clones and drops some. In the table there are about 210,000 clones, about 80% of which are singletons. This clone was seen only once. The target antigen is unknown. Study-level findings and limits: Association of a missense DCLRE1C variant with TCR beta V- and J-gene trimming was reported in a later analysis. A prior analysis recorded that most TCR beta V segments were productive about 90% or about 30% of the time. It was shown in a later analysis that HLA-associated TCR beta chains were more clonally expanded than other, equally common chains.

V gene TRBV5-1 combines with J gene TRBJ2-5; 14 nucleotides agree with TRBD2. The TCR was taken from a man aged 40-49 years in good health and CMV-seropositive. The sequenced sample was PBMCs. CDR3 sequence reads: CASSGTSGRVETQYF. CDR3 sequence (DNA): TGCGCCAGCAGCGGGACTAGCGGGAGAGTAGAGACCCAGTACTTC.